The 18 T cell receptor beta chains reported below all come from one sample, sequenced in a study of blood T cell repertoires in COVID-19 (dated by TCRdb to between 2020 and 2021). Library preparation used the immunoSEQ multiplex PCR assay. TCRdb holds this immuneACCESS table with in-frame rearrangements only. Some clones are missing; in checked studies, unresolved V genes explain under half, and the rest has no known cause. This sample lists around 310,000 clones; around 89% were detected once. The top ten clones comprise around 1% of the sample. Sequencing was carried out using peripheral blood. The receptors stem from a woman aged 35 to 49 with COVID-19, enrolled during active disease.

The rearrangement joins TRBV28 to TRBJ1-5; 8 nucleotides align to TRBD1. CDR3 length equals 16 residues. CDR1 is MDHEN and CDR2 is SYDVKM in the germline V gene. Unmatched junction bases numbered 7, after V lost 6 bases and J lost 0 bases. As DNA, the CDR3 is TGTGCCAGCAGCCCGACAGGGGCCTATAGCAATCAGCCCCAGCATTTT. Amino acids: CASSPTGAYSNQPQHF.

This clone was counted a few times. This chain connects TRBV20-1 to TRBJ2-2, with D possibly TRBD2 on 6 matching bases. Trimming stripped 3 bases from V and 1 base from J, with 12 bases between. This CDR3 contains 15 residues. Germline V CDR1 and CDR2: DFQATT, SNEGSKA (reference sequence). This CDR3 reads CSASTGRLNTGELFF. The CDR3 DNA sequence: TGCAGTGCTAGTACCGGGAGACTGAACACCGGGGAGCTGTTTTTT.

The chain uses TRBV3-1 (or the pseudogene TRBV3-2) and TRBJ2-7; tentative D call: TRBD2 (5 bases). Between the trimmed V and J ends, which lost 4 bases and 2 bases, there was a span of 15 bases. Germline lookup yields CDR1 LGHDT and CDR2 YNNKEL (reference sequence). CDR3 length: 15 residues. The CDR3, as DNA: TGTGCCAGCAGCCCCCGAGGGAGCGGAACCTACGAGCAGTACTTC. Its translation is CASSPRGSGTYEQYF.

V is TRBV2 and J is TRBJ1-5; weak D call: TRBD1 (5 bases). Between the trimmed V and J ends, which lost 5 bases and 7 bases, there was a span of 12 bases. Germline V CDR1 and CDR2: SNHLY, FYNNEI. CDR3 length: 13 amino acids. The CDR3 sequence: CASSYSGLQPQHF. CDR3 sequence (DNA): TGTGCCAGCAGTTATTCAGGGTTACAGCCCCAGCATTTT.

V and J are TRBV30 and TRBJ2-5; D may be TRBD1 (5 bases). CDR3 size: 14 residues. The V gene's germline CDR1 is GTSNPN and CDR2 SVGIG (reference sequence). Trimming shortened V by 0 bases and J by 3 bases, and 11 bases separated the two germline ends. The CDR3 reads CAWSVGRGKETQYF. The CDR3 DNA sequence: TGTGCCTGGAGTGTCGGTAGGGGCAAAGAGACCCAGTACTTC.

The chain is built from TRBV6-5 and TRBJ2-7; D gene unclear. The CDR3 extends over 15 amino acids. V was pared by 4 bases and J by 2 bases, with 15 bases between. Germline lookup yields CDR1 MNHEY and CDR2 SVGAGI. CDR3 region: CASSSGPVNTYEQYF. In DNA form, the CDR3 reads TGTGCCAGCAGTTCTGGTCCGGTCAATACCTACGAGCAGTACTTC.

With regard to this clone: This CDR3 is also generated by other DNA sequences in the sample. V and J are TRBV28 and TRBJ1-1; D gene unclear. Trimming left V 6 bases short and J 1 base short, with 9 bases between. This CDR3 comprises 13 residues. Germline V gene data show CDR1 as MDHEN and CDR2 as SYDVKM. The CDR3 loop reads CASSSGGNTEAFF. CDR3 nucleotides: TGTGCCAGCAGCTCCGGAGGGAACACTGAAGCTTTCTTT. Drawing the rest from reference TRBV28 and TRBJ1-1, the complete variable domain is DVKVTQSSRYLVKRTGEKVFLECVQDMDHENMFWYRQDPGLGLRLIYFSYDVKMKEKGDIPEGYSVSREKKERFSLILESASTNQTSMYLCASSSGGNTEAFFGQGTRLTVV.

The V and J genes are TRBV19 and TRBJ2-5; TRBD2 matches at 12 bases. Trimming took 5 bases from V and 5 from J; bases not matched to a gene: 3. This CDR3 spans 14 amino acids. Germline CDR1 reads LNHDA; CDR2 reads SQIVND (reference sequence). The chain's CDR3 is CASSLAGGTETQYF. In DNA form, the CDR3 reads TGTGCCAGTAGTCTAGCGGGGGGGACCGAGACCCAGTACTTC.

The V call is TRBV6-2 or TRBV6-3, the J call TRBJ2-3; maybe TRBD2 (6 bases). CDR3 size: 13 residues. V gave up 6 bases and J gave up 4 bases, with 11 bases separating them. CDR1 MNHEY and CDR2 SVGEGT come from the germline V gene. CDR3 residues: CASSGRLADTQYF. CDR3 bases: TGTGCCAGCAGCGGGAGACTAGCAGATACGCAGTATTTT.

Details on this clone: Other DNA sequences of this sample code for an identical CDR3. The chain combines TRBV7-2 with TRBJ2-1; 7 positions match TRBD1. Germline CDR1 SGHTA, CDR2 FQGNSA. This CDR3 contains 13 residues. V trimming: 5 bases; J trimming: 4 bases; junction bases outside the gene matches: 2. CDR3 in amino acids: CASSRQGYNEQFF. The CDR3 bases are TGTGCCAGCAGCCGACAGGGATACAATGAGCAGTTCTTC.

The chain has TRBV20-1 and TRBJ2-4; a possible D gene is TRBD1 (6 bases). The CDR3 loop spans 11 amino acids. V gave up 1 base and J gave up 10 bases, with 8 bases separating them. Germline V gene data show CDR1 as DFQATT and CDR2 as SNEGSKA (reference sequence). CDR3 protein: CSARVRGIQYF. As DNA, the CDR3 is TGCAGTGCTAGAGTAAGGGGGATTCAGTACTTC.

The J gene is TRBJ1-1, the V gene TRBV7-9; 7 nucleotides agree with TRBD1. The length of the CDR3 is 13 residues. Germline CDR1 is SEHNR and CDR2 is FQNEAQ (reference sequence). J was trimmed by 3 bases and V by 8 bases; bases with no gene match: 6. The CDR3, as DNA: TGTGCCAGCCGCCCCCAGGGGGACACTGAAGCTTTCTTT. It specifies CASRPQGDTEAFF. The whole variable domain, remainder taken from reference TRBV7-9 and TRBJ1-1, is DTGVSQNPRHKITKRGQNVTFRCDPISEHNRLYWYRQTLGQGPEFLTYFQNEAQLEKSRLLSDRFSAERPKGSFSTLEIQRTEQGDSAMYLCASRPQGDTEAFFGQGTRLTVV.

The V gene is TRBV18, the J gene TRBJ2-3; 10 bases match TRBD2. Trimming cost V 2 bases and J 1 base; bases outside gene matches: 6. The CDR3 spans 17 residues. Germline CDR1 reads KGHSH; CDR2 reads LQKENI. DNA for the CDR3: TGTGCCAGCTCACCAACAGCTAGCGGGAGTGGCACAGATACGCAGTATTTT. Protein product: CASSPTASGSGTDTQYF.

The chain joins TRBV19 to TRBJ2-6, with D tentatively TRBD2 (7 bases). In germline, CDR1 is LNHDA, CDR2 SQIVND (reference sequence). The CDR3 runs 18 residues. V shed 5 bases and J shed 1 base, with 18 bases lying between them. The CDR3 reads CASSPIGGLGSGANVLTF. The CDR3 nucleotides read TGTGCCAGTAGTCCGATCGGGGGGCTAGGGTCTGGGGCCAACGTCCTGACTTTC.

CDR3 region: CASSLWGQPASDTQYF. The CDR3 DNA reads as TGTGCCAGCAGTTTATGGGGACAGCCGGCTTCCGATACGCAGTATTTT. The chain joins TRBV27 to TRBJ2-3; 7 bases are shared with TRBD1. The germline CDR1 and CDR2 sequences are MNHEY and SMNVEV (reference sequence). V was pared by 1 base and J by 6 bases, with 10 bases of the junction left unmatched. This CDR3 comprises 16 residues.

This chain's CDR3 is CASSLGFLGSSGANVLTF. CDR3 bases: TGTGCCAGCAGCTTAGGATTCCTTGGGAGCTCTGGGGCCAACGTCCTGACTTTC. V usage is TRBV7-2 and J usage is TRBJ2-6; tentative D call: TRBD2 (5 bases). V was trimmed by 1 base and J by 0 bases, leaving 13 bases between them. This CDR3 is built from 18 residues. Germline values: CDR1 SGHTA, CDR2 FQGNSA.

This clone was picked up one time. The CDR3 sequence: CASSKSGYTGELFF. The DNA of the CDR3 is TGTGCCAGCAGCAAAAGCGGGTACACCGGGGAGCTGTTTTTT. The rearrangement uses TRBV6-2 or TRBV6-3 and TRBJ2-2, with D perhaps matching TRBD2 (6 bases). This CDR3 has 14 amino acids. Trimming took off 6 bases at V and 3 bases at J, with 11 bases between the two ends. Germline loops: CDR1 MNHEY, CDR2 SVGEGT.

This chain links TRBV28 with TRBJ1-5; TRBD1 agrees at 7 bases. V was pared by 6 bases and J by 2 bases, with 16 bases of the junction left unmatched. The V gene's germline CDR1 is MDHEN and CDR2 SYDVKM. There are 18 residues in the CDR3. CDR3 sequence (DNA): TGTGCCAGCAGGCCGGGACAGCTAGGGATCGTTGGCAATCAGCCCCAGCATTTT. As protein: CASRPGQLGIVGNQPQHF.